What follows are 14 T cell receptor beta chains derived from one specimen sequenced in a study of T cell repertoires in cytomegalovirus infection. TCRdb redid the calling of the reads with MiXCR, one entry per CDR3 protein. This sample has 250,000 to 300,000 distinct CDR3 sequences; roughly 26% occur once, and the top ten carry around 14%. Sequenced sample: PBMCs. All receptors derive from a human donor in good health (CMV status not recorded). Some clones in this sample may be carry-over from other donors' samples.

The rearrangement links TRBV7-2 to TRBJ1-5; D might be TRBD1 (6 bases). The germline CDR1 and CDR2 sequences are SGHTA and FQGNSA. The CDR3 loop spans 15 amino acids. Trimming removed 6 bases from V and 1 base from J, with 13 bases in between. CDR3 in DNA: TGTGCCAGCAGTCTAAACAGGGAAAGCAATCAGCCCCAGCATTTT. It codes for CASSLNRESNQPQHF.

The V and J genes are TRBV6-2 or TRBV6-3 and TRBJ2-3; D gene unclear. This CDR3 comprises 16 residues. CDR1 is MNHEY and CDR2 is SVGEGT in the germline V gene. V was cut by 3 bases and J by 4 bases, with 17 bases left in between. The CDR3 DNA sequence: TGTGCCAGCAGTTATCCGAGAGCGAAACCCCCAGATACGCAGTATTTT. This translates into CASSYPRAKPPDTQYF.

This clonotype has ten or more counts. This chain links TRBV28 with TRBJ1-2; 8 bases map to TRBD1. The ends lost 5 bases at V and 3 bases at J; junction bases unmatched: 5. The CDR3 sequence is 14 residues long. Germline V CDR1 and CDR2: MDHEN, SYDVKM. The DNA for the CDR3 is TGTGCCAGCAGTCCAGGGGGCCCTGACTATGGCTACACCTTC. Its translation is CASSPGGPDYGYTF.

CDR3 amino acids: CSATKLGQGRGTEAFF. CDR3 nucleotides: TGCAGTGCTACTAAACTGGGACAGGGTAGGGGCACTGAAGCTTTCTTT. The genes are TRBV20-1 and TRBJ1-1; 9 nucleotides align to TRBD1. V was clipped by 4 bases and J by 4 bases; unmatched bases: 13. CDR1 is DFQATT and CDR2 is SNEGSKA in the germline V gene (reference sequence). There are 16 residues in the CDR3.

CDR3 nucleotide sequence: TGCAGTGCTAGAGTTGAGGGGTACTCCCATCAGCCCCAGCATTTT. Its protein product is CSARVEGYSHQPQHF. The V gene is TRBV20-1, the J gene TRBJ1-5; possibly TRBD1 for D (5 bases). The germline CDR1 and CDR2 sequences are DFQATT and SNEGSKA (reference sequence). The V gene lost 1 base and the J gene lost 5 bases, with 15 bases spanning the gap. CDR3 length equals 15 residues.

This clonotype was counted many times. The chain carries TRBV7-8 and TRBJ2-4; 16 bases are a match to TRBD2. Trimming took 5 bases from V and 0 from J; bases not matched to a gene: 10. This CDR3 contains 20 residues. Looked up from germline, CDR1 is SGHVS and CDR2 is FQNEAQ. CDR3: CASSLRGLAGGLVAKNIQYF. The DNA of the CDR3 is TGTGCCAGCAGCCTAAGGGGACTAGCGGGAGGGCTGGTAGCCAAAAACATTCAGTACTTC.

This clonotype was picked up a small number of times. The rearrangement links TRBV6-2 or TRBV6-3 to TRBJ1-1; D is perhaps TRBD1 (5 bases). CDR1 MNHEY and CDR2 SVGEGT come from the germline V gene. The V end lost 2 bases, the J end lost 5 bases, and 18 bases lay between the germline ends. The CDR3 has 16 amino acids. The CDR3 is CASSYLAGRGGTEAFF. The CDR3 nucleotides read TGTGCCAGCAGTTACCTGGCAGGGCGAGGTGGGACTGAAGCTTTCTTT.

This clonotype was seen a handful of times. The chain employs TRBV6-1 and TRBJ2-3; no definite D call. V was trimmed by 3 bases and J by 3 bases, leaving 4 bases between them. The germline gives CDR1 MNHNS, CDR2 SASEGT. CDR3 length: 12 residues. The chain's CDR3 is CASSESTDTQYF. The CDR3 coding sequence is TGTGCCAGCAGTGAGAGTACAGATACGCAGTATTTT.

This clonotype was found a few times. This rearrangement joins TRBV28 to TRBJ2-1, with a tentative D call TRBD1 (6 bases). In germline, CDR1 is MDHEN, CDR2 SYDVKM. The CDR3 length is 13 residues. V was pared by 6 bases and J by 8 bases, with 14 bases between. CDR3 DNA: TGTGCCAGCAGGTACCTACAGGGCTATGAGCAGTTCTTC. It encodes CASRYLQGYEQFF.

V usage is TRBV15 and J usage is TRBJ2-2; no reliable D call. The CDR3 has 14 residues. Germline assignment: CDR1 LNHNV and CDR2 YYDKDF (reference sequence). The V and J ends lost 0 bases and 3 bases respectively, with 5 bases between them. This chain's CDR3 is CATSRDGYTGELFF. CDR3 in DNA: TGTGCCACCAGCAGAGATGGGTACACCGGGGAGCTGTTTTTT.

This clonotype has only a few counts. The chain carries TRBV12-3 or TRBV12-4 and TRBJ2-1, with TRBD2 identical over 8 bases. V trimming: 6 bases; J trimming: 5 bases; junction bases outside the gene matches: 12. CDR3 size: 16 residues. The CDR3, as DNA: TGTGCCAGCAGACCATACACTAGCGGAGTGGACAATGAGCAGTTCTTC. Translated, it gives CASRPYTSGVDNEQFF.

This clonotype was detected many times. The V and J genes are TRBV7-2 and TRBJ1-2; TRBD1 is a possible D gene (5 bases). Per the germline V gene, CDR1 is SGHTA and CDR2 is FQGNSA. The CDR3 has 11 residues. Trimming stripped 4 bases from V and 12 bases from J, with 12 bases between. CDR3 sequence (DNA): TGTGCCAGCAGCTCAACGACAGATAACACCTTC. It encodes CASSSTTDNTF. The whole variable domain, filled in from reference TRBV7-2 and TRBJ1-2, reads GAGVSQSPSNKVTEKGKDVELRCDPISGHTALYWYRQSLGQGLEFLIYFQGNSAPDKSGLPSDRFSAERTGGSVSTLTIQRTQQEDSAVYLCASSSTTDNTFGSGTRLTVV.

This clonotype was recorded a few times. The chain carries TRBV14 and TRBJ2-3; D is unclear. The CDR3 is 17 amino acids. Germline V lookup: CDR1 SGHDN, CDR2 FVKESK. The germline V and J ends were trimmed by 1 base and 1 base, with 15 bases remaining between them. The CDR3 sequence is CASSQAQKKVGTDTQYF. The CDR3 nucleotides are TGTGCCAGCAGCCAAGCCCAGAAGAAAGTGGGCACAGATACGCAGTATTTT.

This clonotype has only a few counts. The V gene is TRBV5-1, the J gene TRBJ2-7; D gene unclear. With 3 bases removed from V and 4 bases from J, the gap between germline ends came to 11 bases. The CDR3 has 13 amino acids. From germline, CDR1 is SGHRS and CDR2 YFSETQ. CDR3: CASSSDGRYEQYF. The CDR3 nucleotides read TGCGCCAGCAGCTCGGACGGCCGTTACGAGCAGTACTTC.